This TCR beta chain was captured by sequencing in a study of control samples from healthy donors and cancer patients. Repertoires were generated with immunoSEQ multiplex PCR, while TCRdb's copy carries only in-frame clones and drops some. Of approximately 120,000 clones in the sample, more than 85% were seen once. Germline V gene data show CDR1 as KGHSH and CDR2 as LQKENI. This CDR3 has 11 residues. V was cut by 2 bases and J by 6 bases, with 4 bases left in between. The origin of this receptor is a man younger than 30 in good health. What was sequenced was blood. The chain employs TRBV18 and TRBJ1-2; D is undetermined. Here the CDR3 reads CASSPGDGYTF. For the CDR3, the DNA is TGTGCCAGCTCACCAGGGGATGGCTACACCTTC.